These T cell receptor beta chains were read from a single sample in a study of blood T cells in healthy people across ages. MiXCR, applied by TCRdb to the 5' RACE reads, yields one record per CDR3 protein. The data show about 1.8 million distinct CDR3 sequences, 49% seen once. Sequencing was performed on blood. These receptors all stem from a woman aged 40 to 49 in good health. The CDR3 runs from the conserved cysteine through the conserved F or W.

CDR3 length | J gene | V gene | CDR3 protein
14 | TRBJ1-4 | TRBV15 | CATSRDQGREKPFF
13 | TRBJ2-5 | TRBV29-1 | CSYVGEVLKTQYF
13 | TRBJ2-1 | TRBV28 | CASTLTGWGEQFF
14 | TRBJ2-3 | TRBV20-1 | CSANSGGALDTQYF
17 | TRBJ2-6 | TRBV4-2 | CASSQVEQGSGANVLTF
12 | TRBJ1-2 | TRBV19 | CASSIHRGGYTF
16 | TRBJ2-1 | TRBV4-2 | CASSQVPPRGINEQFF
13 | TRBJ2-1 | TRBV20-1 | CSATHRGANEQFF
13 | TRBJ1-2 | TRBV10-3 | CAIRPEGLYGYTF
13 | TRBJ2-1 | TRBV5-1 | CASRPDSLNEQFF
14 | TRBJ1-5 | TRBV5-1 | CASSFGPHNQPQHF
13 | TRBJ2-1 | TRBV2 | CARGGQGRNEQFF
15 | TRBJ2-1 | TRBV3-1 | CASSLQRGGINEQFF
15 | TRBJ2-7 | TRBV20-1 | CSALQGQGIAYEQYF
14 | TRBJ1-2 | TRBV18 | CASSPSLGDYGYTF
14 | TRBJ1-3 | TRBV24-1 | CATSDWSSGNTIYF
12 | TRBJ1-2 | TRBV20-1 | CGTRIRDYGYTF
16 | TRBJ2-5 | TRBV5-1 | CASSLGGSANQETQYF
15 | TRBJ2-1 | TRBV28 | CASSDPPSGHNEQFF
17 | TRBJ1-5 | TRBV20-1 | CSAPSTQGATRNQPQHF
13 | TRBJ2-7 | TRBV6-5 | CASRPTRYAEQYF
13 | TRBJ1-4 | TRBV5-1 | CASNNLDDENLFF
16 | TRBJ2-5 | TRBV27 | CASSPTRTGGQETQYF
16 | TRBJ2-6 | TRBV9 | CASSAGGSSGANVLTF
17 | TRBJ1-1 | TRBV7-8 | CASSLSLRGRKDTEAFF